This paragraph covers one TCR beta chain sequence. The data derive from a study of T cells in Graves' hyperthyroidism and ophthalmopathy. The investigators amplified TCR beta CDR3 regions from RNA transcripts. First-round RT-PCR with HTBI primers amplified the TCR CDR3 region. TCRdb re-called the multiplex PCR reads through MiXCR, storing one row per CDR3 protein. The data hold fewer than 350,000 distinct CDR3 sequences, with approximately 12% observed a single time. There are 13 residues in the CDR3. The junction had 12 bases not matched to a gene; V was cut back by 6 bases and J by 10 bases. Germline CDR1 and CDR2: SQVTM and ANQGSEA.

This TCR derives from a young woman with Graves' hyperthyroidism that later progressed to Graves' ophthalmopathy. Sequenced: blood. The chain uses TRBV29-1 and TRBJ2-1; 7 bases fit TRBD2. The CDR3 DNA reads as TGCAGCGTAATTCGACTAGCTTCTGTCGAGCAGTTCTTC. Protein sequence: CSVIRLASVEQFF.